Listed here are 29 T cell receptor beta chains from one sample, sequenced in a study of cytomegalovirus exposure and HLA in healthy donors. In the PCR, 60 Vbeta and 13 Jbeta primers were used. Sequencing was performed with immunoSEQ multiplex PCR; in TCRdb, only in-frame clones are kept and a portion is missing. The sample records tens of thousands of clones, 60% to 85% being singletons. The sequencing sample was made of PBMCs. Receptors originate from a male donor in good health and CMV-seropositive.

This clone was seen a few times. The rearrangement joins TRBV4-2 to TRBJ2-3, with 12 bases that match TRBD2. The length of the CDR3 is 17 residues. Trimming took 4 bases from V and 5 from J; bases not matched to a gene: 10. Germline CDR1 is LGHNA and CDR2 is YNFKEQ. CDR3 DNA: TGTGCCAGCAGCCTATCTGGACTAGCGGGGTTGGGAGATACGCAGTATTTT. As protein: CASSLSGLAGLGDTQYF.

This sequence joins TRBV7-6 and TRBJ2-5, with 10 bases matching TRBD1. The germline CDR1 and CDR2 sequences are SGHVS and FNYEAQ. With 1 base clipped from V and 2 bases from J, the junction kept 4 bases outside the gene matches. The CDR3 is made up of 16 amino acids. The CDR3 DNA reads as TGTGCCAGCAGCTTAGTCAGGGACAGGGGTCAAGAGACCCAGTACTTC. Amino acid sequence: CASSLVRDRGQETQYF. The full variable domain, completed using reference TRBV7-6 and TRBJ2-5, is GAGVSQSPRYKVTKRGQDVALRCDPISGHVSLYWYRQALGQGPEFLTYFNYEAQQDKSGLPNDRFSAERPEGSISTLTIQRTEQRDSAMYRCASSLVRDRGQETQYFGPGTRLLVL.

The chain employs TRBV27 and TRBJ2-7, with 9 bases that match TRBD1. This CDR3 is built from 15 residues. Germline V gene data show CDR1 as MNHEY and CDR2 as SMNVEV (reference sequence). The ends lost 5 bases at V and 3 bases at J; junction bases unmatched: 8. For the CDR3, the DNA is TGTGCCAGCAGTATTTTCGGGACAGGGTACTACGAGCAGTACTTC. As protein: CASSIFGTGYYEQYF.

The gene calls are TRBV5-1 and TRBJ1-2, with 9 bases aligning to TRBD1. V was clipped by 4 bases and J by 8 bases; unmatched bases: 6. The length of the CDR3 is 13 residues. Germline V lookup: CDR1 SGHRS, CDR2 YFSETQ. In nucleotides, the CDR3 is TGCGCCAGCAGCGAAGGGACAGGGACCGGCTACACCTTC. The encoded protein is CASSEGTGTGYTF.

V is TRBV7-2 and J is TRBJ2-5; D remains unclear. Germline assignment: CDR1 SGHTA and CDR2 FQGNSA. The length of the CDR3 is 14 residues. V was cut by 7 bases and J by 5 bases, with 17 bases left in between. As DNA, the CDR3 is TGTGCCAGCAAGCTCGTCGTGGGCGCGGAGACCCAGTACTTC. As protein: CASKLVVGAETQYF. The variable domain in full, completed from reference TRBV7-2 and TRBJ2-5, reads GAGVSQSPSNKVTEKGKDVELRCDPISGHTALYWYRQSLGQGLEFLIYFQGNSAPDKSGLPSDRFSAERTGGSVSTLTIQRTQQEDSAVYLCASKLVVGAETQYFGPGTRLLVL.

The rearrangement uses TRBV11-2 and TRBJ2-5; D possibly corresponds to TRBD2 (6 bases). V was cut by 2 bases and J by 14 bases, with 21 bases left in between. Germline assignment: CDR1 SGHAT and CDR2 FQNNGV. The CDR3 spans 14 residues. The DNA of the CDR3 is TGTGCCAGCAGCTTAACCGGGACTCTTCGGTCCGTATACTTC. This codes for CASSLTGTLRSVYF.

The chain couples TRBV10-3 to TRBJ1-3, with D possibly being TRBD1 (6 bases). The germline CDR1 and CDR2 sequences are ENHRY and SYGVKD. The CDR3 has 15 residues. V was pared by 3 bases and J by 3 bases, with 12 bases between. The CDR3 sequence is CAISDPRGRGNTIYF. The CDR3 DNA is TGTGCCATCAGTGACCCCAGGGGTCGTGGAAACACCATATATTTT.

V and J are TRBV28 and TRBJ1-5; D is uncertain. V dropped 7 bases and J dropped 4 bases, with 11 bases sitting between them. The germline V gene encodes CDR1 MDHEN and CDR2 SYDVKM. The CDR3 runs to 13 residues. The CDR3 spells CASISGTNQPQHF. The CDR3 bases are TGTGCCAGCATCTCAGGTACTAATCAGCCCCAGCATTTT.

This sequence joins TRBV5-5 and TRBJ1-4, with TRBD1 as a possible D gene (5 bases). The CDR3 totals 15 residues. V shed 2 bases and J shed 0 bases, with 8 bases lying between them. CDR1 is SGHKS, CDR2 YYEKEE, per germline (reference sequence). Here the CDR3 reads CASSLGAATNEKLFF. CDR3 DNA sequence: TGTGCCAGCAGCTTAGGGGCCGCAACTAATGAAAAACTGTTTTTT.

V is TRBV5-6 and J is TRBJ2-7; 7 bases are shared with TRBD1. Germline trimming cut 4 bases from V and 3 bases from J; bases unmatched to any gene: 7. Per germline, CDR1 SGHDT and CDR2 YYEEEE. The CDR3 length is 14 residues. The CDR3, as DNA: TGTGCCAGCAGCGTCTTAGGGACAGACTACGAGCAGTACTTC. Its protein product is CASSVLGTDYEQYF.

The chain links TRBV5-8 to TRBJ2-1; 7 bases line up with TRBD2. With V trimmed by 4 bases and J by 0 bases, 7 bases remained unmatched. CDR1 SGHTS and CDR2 YDEGEE come from the germline V gene. This CDR3 is 16 amino acids long. In nucleotides, the CDR3 is TGTGCCAGCAGCGACCTAGCGGTTAGCTCCTACAATGAGCAGTTCTTC. It yields the protein CASSDLAVSSYNEQFF. Drawing the rest from reference TRBV5-8 and TRBJ2-1, the complete variable domain is EAGVTQSPTHLIKTRGQQATLRCSPISGHTSVYWYQQALGLGLQFLLWYDEGEERNRGNFPPRFSGRQFPNYSSELNVNALELEDSALYLCASSDLAVSSYNEQFFGPGTRLTVL.

This clone was seen more than once but under ten times. The chain recombines TRBV5-6 with TRBJ2-1; 7 positions match TRBD2. The CDR3 consists of 12 residues. From germline, CDR1 is SGHDT and CDR2 YYEEEE. The CDR3 sequence is CASAGPYNEQFF. Here the CDR3 DNA reads TGTGCGTCAGCGGGGCCGTACAATGAGCAGTTCTTC.

The chain couples TRBV7-8 to TRBJ2-5; TRBD1 matches at 9 bases. The better agreement between TRBJ2-7 and the DNA end casts doubt on the J call. This CDR3 comprises 13 residues. Germline V gene data show CDR1 as SGHVS and CDR2 as FQNEAQ. The CDR3 DNA sequence: TGTGCCAGCAGCCCGGGGACAGGGTACGAGCAGTACTTC. This encodes CASSPGTGYEQYF.

This sequence joins TRBV6-5 and TRBJ1-6; TRBD1 agrees at 7 bases. The CDR3 is made up of 13 amino acids. The ends lost 6 bases at V and 8 bases at J; junction bases unmatched: 4. Per the germline V gene, CDR1 is MNHEY and CDR2 is SVGAGI. CDR3 coding DNA: TGTGCCAGCAGAAGGGACAGCGATTCACCCCTCCACTTT. Translated, it gives CASRRDSDSPLHF.

J is TRBJ2-7 and V is TRBV30; a weak D match, TRBD2 (6 bases). V was clipped by 0 bases and J by 9 bases, with 9 bases between them. CDR1 and CDR2 (germline): GTSNPN, SVGIG (reference sequence). CDR3 size: 11 residues. The CDR3 DNA sequence: TGTGCCTGGAGTGTACTCGGGGGGCAGTACTTC. Amino acid sequence: CAWSVLGGQYF.

This chain links TRBV28 with TRBJ1-5, with 9 bases matching TRBD1. The CDR3 covers 16 residues. V gave up 5 bases and J gave up 6 bases; unmatched junction bases: 11. Germline CDR1 is MDHEN and CDR2 is SYDVKM. CDR3 loop: CASSPRTGAPGQPQHF. The DNA for the CDR3 is TGTGCCAGCAGTCCTCGGACAGGGGCCCCGGGTCAGCCCCAGCATTTT.

The CDR3 is CATGQEYNEQFF. The CDR3 DNA reads as TGTGCCACCGGACAGGAGTACAATGAGCAGTTCTTC. The chain recombines TRBV19 with TRBJ2-1, with 7 bases aligning to TRBD1. Germline trimming cut 10 bases from V and 4 bases from J; bases unmatched to any gene: 4. The length of the CDR3 is 12 residues. Germline assignment: CDR1 LNHDA and CDR2 SQIVND (reference sequence).

The CDR3 DNA sequence: TGTGCCAGTAGTCCCCCACAGGGCTCCACAGATACGCAGTATTTT. Its protein product is CASSPPQGSTDTQYF. The chain has TRBV19 and TRBJ2-3; TRBD1 might be the D (6 bases). The germline V and J ends were trimmed by 5 bases and 2 bases, with 14 bases remaining between them. The V gene's germline CDR1 is LNHDA and CDR2 SQIVND (reference sequence). The CDR3 runs 15 residues.

This chain uses TRBV7-9 with TRBJ2-1; possibly TRBD2 for D (6 bases). The ends were cut back, 3 bases at V and 10 bases at J, with 16 bases in the middle. The CDR3 has 14 residues. Germline V gene lookup returns CDR1 SEHNR and CDR2 FQNEAQ (reference sequence). DNA for the CDR3: TGTGCCAGCAGCTTTGCCGGGGGTGTGGAAGAGCAGTTCTTC. Translated: CASSFAGGVEEQFF. The full variable domain, its missing parts supplied by reference TRBV7-9 and TRBJ2-1, is DTGVSQNPRHKITKRGQNVTFRCDPISEHNRLYWYRQTLGQGPEFLTYFQNEAQLEKSRLLSDRFSAERPKGSFSTLEIQRTEQGDSAMYLCASSFAGGVEEQFFGPGTRLTVL.

This clone was recorded only once. The chain combines TRBV28 with TRBJ1-2; 8 bases match TRBD1. V shed 5 bases and J 1 base; nucleotides not matched to a gene: 0. The CDR3 sequence is 13 residues long. CDR1 and CDR2 (germline): MDHEN, SYDVKM. The chain's CDR3 is CASSDRGNYGYTF. Here the CDR3 DNA reads TGTGCCAGCAGTGACAGGGGTAACTATGGCTACACCTTC.

The chain joins TRBV6-6 to TRBJ1-6; D remains ambiguous. Between the trimmed V and J ends, which lost 2 bases and 7 bases, there was a span of 15 bases. Germline values: CDR1 MNHNY, CDR2 SVGAGI (reference sequence). The CDR3 extends over 16 amino acids. CDR3 DNA sequence: TGTGCCAGCAGTTACCCACTAGTGGGGAGGAATTCACCCCTCCACTTT. Residues: CASSYPLVGRNSPLHF.

The CDR3 is CASSSGLATDTQYF. The CDR3 bases are TGTGCCAGCAGCTCGGGACTAGCAACAGATACGCAGTATTTT. J is TRBJ2-3 and V is TRBV7-2; 9 positions match TRBD2. With V trimmed by 4 bases and J by 3 bases, 2 bases remained unmatched. CDR3 size: 14 residues. The V gene's germline CDR1 is SGHTA and CDR2 FQGNSA.

This rearrangement joins TRBV7-8 to TRBJ2-1; 7 bases line up with TRBD2. Germline lookup yields CDR1 SGHVS and CDR2 FQNEAQ. Germline trimming cut 1 base from V and 7 bases from J; bases unmatched to any gene: 7. The CDR3 runs to 15 residues. CDR3 in DNA: TGTGCCAGCAGCTTAGTTGCGGGAGAGGTGAATGAGCAGTTCTTC. This encodes CASSLVAGEVNEQFF.

The V gene is TRBV7-3, the J gene TRBJ2-5, with D tentatively TRBD2 (6 bases). The V gene lost 5 bases and the J gene lost 2 bases, with 12 bases spanning the gap. The CDR3 runs to 14 residues. Germline CDR1 SGHTA, CDR2 FQGTGA. CDR3 residues: CASSPESGQETQYF. The CDR3 bases are TGTGCCAGCAGCCCGGAGAGCGGGCAAGAGACCCAGTACTTC.

This CDR3 is CASSLWPPPTGGRGYGYTF. The CDR3 nucleotides are TGTGCCAGCAGCTTATGGCCCCCCCCGACAGGGGGAAGAGGCTATGGCTACACCTTC. J is TRBJ1-2 and V is TRBV7-3; TRBD1 matches 9 bases. Losses at the gene ends were 2 bases for V and 4 bases for J; bases not matched to a gene: 17. CDR1 is SGHTA and CDR2 is FQGTGA in the germline V gene. The CDR3 is 19 residues long.

The chain is built from TRBV4-2 and TRBJ2-5; TRBD1 agrees at 8 bases. The J call may be faulty, since TRBJ2-7 better matches the DNA end. Germline lookup yields CDR1 LGHNA and CDR2 YNFKEQ. The CDR3 extends over 17 amino acids. CDR3 protein: CASSPEYGGTGSYEQYF. Here the CDR3 DNA reads TGTGCCAGCAGCCCGGAGTACGGAGGGACAGGCTCCTACGAGCAGTACTTC.

This clone occurred once. The chain uses TRBV11-2 and TRBJ2-3; 10 bases are a match to TRBD1. CDR1 is SGHAT, CDR2 FQNNGV, per germline. The CDR3 has 14 residues. Trimming cost V 7 bases and J 5 bases; bases outside gene matches: 6. CDR3: CASNPGQGGDTQYF. For the CDR3, the DNA is TGTGCCAGCAACCCCGGACAGGGGGGAGATACGCAGTATTTT.

The gene calls are TRBV5-1 and TRBJ2-1; 9 positions match TRBD2. This CDR3 region has 15 residues. V trimming: 4 bases; J trimming: 7 bases; junction bases outside the gene matches: 9. Germline values: CDR1 SGHRS, CDR2 YFSETQ. The CDR3 here is CASSGRSGSSNEQFF. CDR3 DNA sequence: TGCGCCAGCAGCGGACGTAGCGGGAGCTCGAATGAGCAGTTCTTC.

The chain combines TRBV7-9 with TRBJ1-3; tentatively, D is TRBD1 (6 bases). Deletions cut 5 bases from V and 3 bases from J, with 17 bases between. The germline CDR1 and CDR2 sequences are SEHNR and FQNEAQ (reference sequence). The CDR3 loop spans 16 amino acids. This CDR3 is CASSHIIAGVGNTIYF. In nucleotides, the CDR3 is TGTGCCAGCAGCCACATTATAGCAGGGGTTGGAAACACCATATATTTT.